Sequencing of this TCR beta chain was carried out in a study of patients and donors after allogeneic stem cell transplantation. TCRdb independently ran MiXCR on the RT-PCR reads; one entry per CDR3 protein. Found here are 20,000 or so distinct CDR3 sequences, roughly 43% of them singletons; the top ten hold just under 80%. The CDR3 runs 13 residues. CDR1 is WNHNN and CDR2 is SYGVQD in the germline V gene (reference sequence). V gave up 5 bases and J gave up 1 base; unmatched junction bases: 2. The specimen was blood, either unsorted or a sorted T cell fraction (not recorded which). The chain links TRBV10-1 to TRBJ2-7; 7 nucleotides line up with TRBD1. The sequence was obtained from a human donor who was either an allogeneic HSCT recipient or a stem cell or donor lymphocyte infusion donor (not recorded which). It is not recorded whose cells these are; they may come from a transplant donor. DNA for the CDR3: TGCGCCAGCAGTAAGGGACAGTCCTACGAGCAGTACTTC. This gives the protein CASSKGQSYEQYF.